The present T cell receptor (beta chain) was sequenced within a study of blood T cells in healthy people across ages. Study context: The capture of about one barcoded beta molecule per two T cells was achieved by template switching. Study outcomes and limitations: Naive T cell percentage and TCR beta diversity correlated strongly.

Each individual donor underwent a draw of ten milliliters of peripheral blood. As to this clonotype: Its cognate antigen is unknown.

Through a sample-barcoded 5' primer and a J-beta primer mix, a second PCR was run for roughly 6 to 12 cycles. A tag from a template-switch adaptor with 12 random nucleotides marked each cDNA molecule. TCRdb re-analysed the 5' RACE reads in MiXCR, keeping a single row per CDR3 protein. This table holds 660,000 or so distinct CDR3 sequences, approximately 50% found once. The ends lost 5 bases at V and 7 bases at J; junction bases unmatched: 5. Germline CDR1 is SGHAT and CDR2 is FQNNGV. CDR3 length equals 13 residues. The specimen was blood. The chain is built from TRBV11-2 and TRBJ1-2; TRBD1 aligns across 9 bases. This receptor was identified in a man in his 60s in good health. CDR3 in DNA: TGTGCCAGCAGCCCGGGACAGGGACTTGGCTACACCTTC. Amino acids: CASSPGQGLGYTF.